This T cell receptor beta chain came from a study of shared clonotypes between healthy human individuals. Study-wide results and caveats: Clonotype sharing among donors was thought likely to change with sequencing depth. Genetic and exposure-history diversity was limited by the small donor number.

Concerning this clone: Antigen: not known.

This CDR3 region has 13 residues. The V segment lost 8 bases and the J segment 3 bases; nucleotides outside the gene matches: 2. Germline CDR1 reads ENHRY; CDR2 reads SYGVKD. Deep was the level at which the assay was run. For each subset, genomic DNA was distributed in equal portions over several immunoSEQ plates. Data came from immunoSEQ multiplex PCR; TCRdb stores just in-frame clones and leaves some out. The data show around 430,000 clones, roughly 83% seen once. This receptor was taken from a woman between 35 and 50 years old in good health. Some clones in this sample may be carry-over from other donors' samples. The chain joins TRBV10-3 to TRBJ2-7, with 12 bases matching TRBD2. The sequenced sample consisted of PBMCs. Written as DNA, the CDR3 is TGTGCCATCCGACTAGCGGGAGTCTACGAGCAGTACTTC. Translating it yields CAIRLAGVYEQYF.